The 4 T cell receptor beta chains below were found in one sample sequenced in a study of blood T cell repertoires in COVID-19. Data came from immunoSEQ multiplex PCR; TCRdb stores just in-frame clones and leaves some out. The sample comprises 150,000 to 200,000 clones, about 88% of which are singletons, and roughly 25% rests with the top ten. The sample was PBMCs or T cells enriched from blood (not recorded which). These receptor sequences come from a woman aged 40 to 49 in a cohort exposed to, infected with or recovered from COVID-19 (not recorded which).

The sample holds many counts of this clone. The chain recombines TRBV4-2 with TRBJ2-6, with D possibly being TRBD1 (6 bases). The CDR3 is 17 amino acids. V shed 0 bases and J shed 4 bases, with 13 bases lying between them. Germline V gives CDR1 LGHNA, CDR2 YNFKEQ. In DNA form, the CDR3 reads TGTGCCAGCAGCCAAGAGGACAGTCCGGCCGGGGCCAACGTCCTGACTTTC. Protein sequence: CASSQEDSPAGANVLTF.

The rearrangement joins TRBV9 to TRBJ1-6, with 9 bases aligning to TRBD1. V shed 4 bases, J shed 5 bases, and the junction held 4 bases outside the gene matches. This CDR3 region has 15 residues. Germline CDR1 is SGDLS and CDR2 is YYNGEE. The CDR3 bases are TGTGCCAGCAGCACCACAGGGGGCAATAATTCACCCCTCCACTTT. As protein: CASSTTGGNNSPLHF.

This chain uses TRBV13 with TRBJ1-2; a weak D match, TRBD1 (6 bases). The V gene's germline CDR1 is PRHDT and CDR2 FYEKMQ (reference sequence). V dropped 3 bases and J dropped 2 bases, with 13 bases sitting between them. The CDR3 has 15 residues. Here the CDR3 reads CASSLGHRGNYGYTF. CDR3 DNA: TGTGCCAGCAGCTTGGGACACCGAGGCAACTATGGCTACACCTTC.

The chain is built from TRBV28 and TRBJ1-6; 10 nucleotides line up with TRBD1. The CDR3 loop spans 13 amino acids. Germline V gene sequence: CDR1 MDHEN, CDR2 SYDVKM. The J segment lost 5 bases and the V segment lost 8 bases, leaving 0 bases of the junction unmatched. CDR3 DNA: TGTGCCAGCGGGACAGGGGATAATTCACCCCTCCACTTT. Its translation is CASGTGDNSPLHF.